This T cell receptor (beta chain) derives from a study of blood T cell repertoires in COVID-19. Turning to the study itself: The origin of the acute and convalescent COVID-19 samples was the United States, Italy and Spain. Sample material is recorded as cDNA or gDNA derived from T cells, B-cell-depleted T cells, or PBMCs.

This clone has more than one count but fewer than ten. Under the authors' procedure: Cell counts per sample came from amplifying reference gene primers. Some clones are missing from TCRdb's copy, which holds only in-frame ones; the method was immunoSEQ multiplex PCR. V and J calls and clone size are copied from that table; D and trimming were computed from the DNA. The sample has 150,000 to 200,000 clones, more than 75% seen once. The length of the CDR3 is 13 residues. V gave up 2 bases and J gave up 3 bases; unmatched junction bases: 1. Germline loops: CDR1 KGHSH, CDR2 LQKENI. The clonotype comes from a man aged 35-49 years with active or convalescent COVID-19. The specimen sequenced was peripheral blood. The chain has TRBV18 and TRBJ2-7; 7 bases are shared with TRBD1. The CDR3 region is CASSPGTDYEQYF. Here the CDR3 DNA reads TGTGCCAGCTCACCAGGGACAGACTACGAGCAGTACTTC.